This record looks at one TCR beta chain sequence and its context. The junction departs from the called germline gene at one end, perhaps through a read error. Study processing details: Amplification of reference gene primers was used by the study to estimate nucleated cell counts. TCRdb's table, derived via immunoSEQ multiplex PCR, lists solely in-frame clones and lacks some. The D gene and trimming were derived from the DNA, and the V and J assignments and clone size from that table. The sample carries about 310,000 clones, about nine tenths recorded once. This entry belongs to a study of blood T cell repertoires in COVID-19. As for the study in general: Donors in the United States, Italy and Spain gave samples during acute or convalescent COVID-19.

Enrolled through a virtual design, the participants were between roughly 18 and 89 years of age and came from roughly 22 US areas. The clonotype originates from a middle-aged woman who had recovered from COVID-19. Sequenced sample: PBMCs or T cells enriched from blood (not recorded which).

The CDR3 sequence: CTSNQGHYGYTF. In DNA, the CDR3 is TGTACCAGCAACCAGGGTCACTATGGCTACACCTTC. The V and J genes are TRBV28 and TRBJ1-2, with a possible D match to TRBD1 (5 bases). CDR3 length: 12 residues. Looked up from germline, CDR1 is MDHEN and CDR2 is SYDVKM.